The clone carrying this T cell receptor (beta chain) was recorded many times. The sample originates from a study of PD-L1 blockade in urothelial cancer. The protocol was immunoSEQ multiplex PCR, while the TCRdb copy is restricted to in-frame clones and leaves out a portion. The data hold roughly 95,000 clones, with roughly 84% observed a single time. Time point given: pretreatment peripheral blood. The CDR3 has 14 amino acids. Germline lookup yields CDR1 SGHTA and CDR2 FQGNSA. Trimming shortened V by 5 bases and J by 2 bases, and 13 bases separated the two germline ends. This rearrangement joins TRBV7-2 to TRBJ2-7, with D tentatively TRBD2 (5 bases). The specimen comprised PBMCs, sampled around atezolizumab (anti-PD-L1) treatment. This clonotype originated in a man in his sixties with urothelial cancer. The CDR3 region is CASSPTGNPYEQYF. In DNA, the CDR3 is TGTGCCAGCAGCCCAACCGGGAACCCCTACGAGCAGTACTTC. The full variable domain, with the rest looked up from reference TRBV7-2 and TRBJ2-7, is GAGVSQSPSNKVTEKGKDVELRCDPISGHTALYWYRQSLGQGLEFLIYFQGNSAPDKSGLPSDRFSAERTGGSVSTLTIQRTQQEDSAVYLCASSPTGNPYEQYFGPGTRLTVT.